The 16 T cell receptor beta chains listed next were all sequenced from one sample in a study of cytomegalovirus exposure and HLA in healthy donors. PCR involved 60 Vbeta and 13 Jbeta primers. The protocol was immunoSEQ multiplex PCR, while the TCRdb copy is restricted to in-frame clones and leaves out a portion. There are 150,000 or so clones in the sample; 80% occur only once, and approximately 5.6% lies in the top ten. Sequencing used PBMCs. Source of these receptors: a woman between 40 and 55 years old in good health and CMV-seropositive.

V and J are TRBV2 and TRBJ2-3, with TRBD1 matching over 10 bases. Germline CDR1 is SNHLY and CDR2 is FYNNEI. V gave up 9 bases and J gave up 4 bases; unmatched junction bases: 10. This CDR3 is built from 15 residues. The DNA of the CDR3 is TGTGCCAGTGGCTCAGGACAGGGGGTCGCAGATACGCAGTATTTT. Its translation: CASGSGQGVADTQYF.

This chain joins TRBV7-8 and TRBJ2-5, with D tentatively TRBD1 (5 bases). Germline assignment: CDR1 SGHVS and CDR2 FQNEAQ. The V end lost 6 bases, the J end lost 5 bases, and 13 bases lay between the germline ends. The CDR3 totals 13 residues. The CDR3 here is CASRRTSGETQYF. Here the CDR3 DNA reads TGTGCCAGCAGGCGGACATCTGGGGAGACCCAGTACTTC.

This chain connects TRBV28 to TRBJ2-3, with 8 bases matching TRBD2. Germline CDR1 MDHEN, CDR2 SYDVKM. J lost 2 bases, V lost 5 bases, and 6 bases had no gene match. This CDR3 has 15 residues. The CDR3 DNA sequence: TGTGCCAGCAGTCAGAGCGGGAGCCTCACAGATACGCAGTATTTT. Translation: CASSQSGSLTDTQYF. The variable domain in full, with the rest retrieved from reference TRBV28 and TRBJ2-3, is DVKVTQSSRYLVKRTGEKVFLECVQDMDHENMFWYRQDPGLGLRLIYFSYDVKMKEKGDIPEGYSVSREKKERFSLILESASTNQTSMYLCASSQSGSLTDTQYFGPGTRLTVL.

The chain combines TRBV5-1 with TRBJ1-4; 8 bases are a match to TRBD1. The CDR3 is 15 residues long. With V trimmed by 1 base and J by 3 bases, 2 bases remained unmatched. The germline V gene has CDR1 SGHRS and CDR2 YFSETQ. CDR3 nucleotide sequence: TGCGCCAGCAGCTTGATGGACAGGGCTAATGAAAAACTGTTTTTT. Protein: CASSLMDRANEKLFF.

The chain recombines TRBV5-1 with TRBJ2-7, with 12 bases matching TRBD2. Trimming took 2 bases from V and 5 from J; bases not matched to a gene: 5. The germline V gene encodes CDR1 SGHRS and CDR2 YFSETQ. The CDR3 is made up of 15 amino acids. The CDR3 nucleotides are TGCGCCAGCAGCTTACTAGCGGGAGGTTCGAACGAGCAGTACTTC. It specifies CASSLLAGGSNEQYF.

This chain joins TRBV15 and TRBJ2-1; 9 bases align to TRBD2. There are 16 residues in the CDR3. The V gene's germline CDR1 is LNHNV and CDR2 YYDKDF (reference sequence). Trimming took 0 bases from V and 4 from J; bases not matched to a gene: 4. The CDR3 DNA reads TGTGCCACCAGCAGAGATGGTAGCGGGGGATACAATGAGCAGTTCTTC. As protein: CATSRDGSGGYNEQFF.

The rearrangement links TRBV19 to TRBJ1-5, with a tentative D call TRBD1 (6 bases). CDR3 length: 15 amino acids. Trimming took off 8 bases at V and 3 bases at J, with 17 bases between the two ends. CDR1 and CDR2 (germline): LNHDA, SQIVND (reference sequence). The CDR3 here is CASATAQGSNQPQHF. The DNA for the CDR3 is TGTGCCAGTGCGACCGCACAGGGATCCAATCAGCCCCAGCATTTT. The full variable domain, completed using reference TRBV19 and TRBJ1-5, is DGGITQSPKYLFRKEGQNVTLSCEQNLNHDAMYWYRQDPGQGLRLIYYSQIVNDFQKGDIAEGYSVSREKKESFPLTVTSAQKNPTAFYLCASATAQGSNQPQHFGDGTRLSIL.

A few counts support this clone. This chain joins TRBV13 and TRBJ2-2, with 9 bases fitting TRBD1. V gave up 5 bases and J gave up 3 bases; unmatched junction bases: 10. The CDR3 totals 17 residues. Germline loops: CDR1 PRHDT, CDR2 FYEKMQ (reference sequence). DNA of the CDR3: TGTGCCAGCAGCCGCCGGGACAGGGTACAATACACCGGGGAGCTGTTTTTT. This gives the protein CASSRRDRVQYTGELFF. The whole variable domain, filled in from reference TRBV13 and TRBJ2-2, reads AAGVIQSPRHLIKEKRETATLKCYPIPRHDTVYWYQQGPGQDPQFLISFYEKMQSDKGSIPDRFSAQQFSDYHSELNMSSLELGDSALYFCASSRRDRVQYTGELFFGEGSRLTVL.

V and J are TRBV19 and TRBJ2-5; a possible D gene is TRBD2 (5 bases). The CDR3 has 13 amino acids. Germline CDR1 LNHDA, CDR2 SQIVND (reference sequence). Trimming stripped 2 bases from V and 5 bases from J, with 9 bases between. CDR3 in amino acids: CASSISGMETQYF. The DNA of the CDR3 is TGTGCCAGTAGTATATCCGGGATGGAGACCCAGTACTTC.

This clone appeared a single time. J is TRBJ1-3 and V is TRBV12-5; 9 bases line up with TRBD1. From germline, CDR1 is LGHNT and CDR2 FRNRAP. CDR3 length equals 15 residues. J lost 4 bases, V lost 3 bases, and 4 bases had no gene match. The CDR3, as DNA: TGTGCTAGTGGTTTTGGGACAGGGTTCGGAAACACCATATATTTT. Translated: CASGFGTGFGNTIYF.

This chain connects TRBV5-4 to TRBJ2-1; D perhaps matches TRBD2 (6 bases). V gave up 0 bases and J gave up 4 bases, with 8 bases separating them. The germline V gene encodes CDR1 SGHNT and CDR2 YYREEE (reference sequence). The CDR3 has 14 amino acids. The CDR3 DNA reads TGTGCCAGCAGCTTGGCCGGGAGTTACAATGAGCAGTTCTTC. Protein product: CASSLAGSYNEQFF.

This chain uses TRBV7-9 with TRBJ1-1, with 11 bases identical to TRBD1. V shed 2 bases, J shed 7 bases, and the junction held 6 bases outside the gene matches. Per germline, CDR1 SEHNR and CDR2 FQNEAQ (reference sequence). The CDR3 is 15 residues long. In DNA form, the CDR3 reads TGTGCCAGCAGCTTATACCGGGACAGGGGGAGTGAAGCTTTCTTT. It yields the protein CASSLYRDRGSEAFF.

The chain employs TRBV7-9 and TRBJ2-5; maybe TRBD1 (6 bases). The CDR3 length is 16 residues. In germline, CDR1 is SEHNR, CDR2 FQNEAQ (reference sequence). Deletions cut 6 bases from V and 2 bases from J, with 19 bases between. The CDR3 sequence: CASRYEGVFKQETQYF. The CDR3 DNA follows: TGTGCCAGCAGATATGAGGGGGTATTCAAACAAGAGACCCAGTACTTC. Together with reference TRBV7-9 and TRBJ2-5, the CDR3 gives the full variable domain: DTGVSQNPRHKITKRGQNVTFRCDPISEHNRLYWYRQTLGQGPEFLTYFQNEAQLEKSRLLSDRFSAERPKGSFSTLEIQRTEQGDSAMYLCASRYEGVFKQETQYFGPGTRLLVL.

The J gene is TRBJ2-7, the V gene TRBV5-6; D is possibly TRBD1 (5 bases). V shed 0 bases and J shed 2 bases, with 9 bases lying between them. The CDR3 length is 14 residues. Germline V lookup: CDR1 SGHDT, CDR2 YYEEEE. The CDR3 DNA sequence: TGTGCCAGCAGCTTGGTGGACAAGACCTACGAGCAGTACTTC. Its protein product is CASSLVDKTYEQYF.

The chain is built from TRBV7-9 and TRBJ2-4; 11 positions agree with TRBD2. With 1 base clipped from V and 16 bases from J, the junction kept 6 bases outside the gene matches. This CDR3 has 13 amino acids. Germline V gives CDR1 SEHNR, CDR2 FQNEAQ (reference sequence). The CDR3 bases are TGTGCCAGCAGCTTAGGGTCTAGCGGGAGGTTCTACTTC. Translation gives CASSLGSSGRFYF.

This chain links TRBV27 with TRBJ2-2, with TRBD2 as a possible D gene (6 bases). The V end was cut by 4 bases, the J end by 0 bases, with 15 bases between. There are 17 residues in the CDR3. CDR1 is MNHEY, CDR2 SMNVEV, per germline (reference sequence). The CDR3 spells CASSWTVAESNTGELFF. DNA of the CDR3: TGTGCCAGCAGTTGGACGGTAGCGGAATCGAACACCGGGGAGCTGTTTTTT.